Listed here is a single TCR beta chain. The DNA input per sorted-subset replicate PCR was 150 to 200 ng, corresponding to some 30,000 T cell genomes. This table comes from immunoSEQ multiplex PCR, and its TCRdb copy is limited to in-frame clones, with some not included. The sample carries over 400,000 clones, roughly 95% recorded once. The sample belongs to a study of shared clonotypes between healthy human individuals. The sequenced material came from naive CD4+ T cells sorted from blood. Subset: CD45RA+ positively selected. The clonotype originates from a woman aged 25 to 45 in good health.

The CDR3 loop reads CASSLAAGRPHTEAFF. CDR3 bases: TGTGCCAGCAGTTTAGCGGCGGGGCGCCCCCACACTGAAGCTTTCTTT. The chain joins TRBV27 to TRBJ1-1, with a possible D match to TRBD1 (5 bases). This CDR3 contains 16 residues. Germline CDR1 and CDR2: MNHEY and SMNVEV (reference sequence). V lost 2 bases and J 3 bases, leaving 16 bases between the germline ends.